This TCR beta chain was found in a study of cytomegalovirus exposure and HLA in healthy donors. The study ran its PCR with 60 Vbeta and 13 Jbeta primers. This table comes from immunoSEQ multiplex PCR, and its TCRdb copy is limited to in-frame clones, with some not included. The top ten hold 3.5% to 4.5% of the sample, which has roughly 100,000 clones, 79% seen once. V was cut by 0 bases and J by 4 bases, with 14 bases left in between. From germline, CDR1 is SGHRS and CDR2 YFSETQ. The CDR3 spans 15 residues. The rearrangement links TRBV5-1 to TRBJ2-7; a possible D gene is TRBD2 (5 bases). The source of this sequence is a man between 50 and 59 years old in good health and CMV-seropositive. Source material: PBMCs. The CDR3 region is CASSLDYNAGYEQYF. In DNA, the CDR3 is TGCGCCAGCAGCTTGGACTACAACGCGGGTTACGAGCAGTACTTC.